The 25 T cell receptor beta chains in this list originate from one sample, sequenced in a study of radiation and T cells in renal cell carcinoma. Profiling relied on immunoSEQ multiplex PCR, and the TCRdb table lists in-frame clones only, not all of them. The sample has tens of thousands of clones, 82% seen once. The sample's time point: baseline pretreatment blood. Noted treatment: 15 Gy SBRT to primary tumor, nephrectomy 4 weeks later. The sample was blood, taken from a patient whose treatment included radiotherapy and nephrectomy. These receptors originate from a man aged 55-75 years with renal cell carcinoma.

The V and J genes are TRBV27 and TRBJ2-3; D remains ambiguous. Germline CDR1 and CDR2: MNHEY and SMNVEV (reference sequence). The length of the CDR3 is 13 residues. V lost 4 bases and J lost 4, with 9 bases in between. CDR3 region: CASSYDRADTQYF. The CDR3 nucleotides read TGTGCCAGCAGTTACGACCGCGCAGATACGCAGTATTTT.

The chain couples TRBV11-3 to TRBJ2-1; 14 bases line up with TRBD2. V shed 5 bases, J shed 5 bases, and the junction held 8 bases outside the gene matches. CDR1 is SGHNT, CDR2 YENEEA, per germline. CDR3 size: 17 residues. CDR3 sequence: CASSPGLGLAGDNEQFF. The CDR3 DNA is TGTGCCAGCAGCCCAGGGTTGGGACTAGCGGGAGACAATGAGCAGTTCTTC.

The chain uses TRBV5-1 and TRBJ1-3, with D tentatively TRBD1 (5 bases). V was cut by 0 bases and J by 0 bases, with 10 bases left in between. Germline V CDR1 and CDR2: SGHRS, YFSETQ. This CDR3 has 16 amino acids. CDR3 bases: TGCGCCAGCAGCTTGGCTTCGGGGGGCTCTGGAAACACCATATATTTT. Translated: CASSLASGGSGNTIYF.

V gene TRBV11-3 combines with J gene TRBJ1-1; D is unresolved. The V gene's germline CDR1 is SGHNT and CDR2 YENEEA. The CDR3 has 12 residues. The V end was cut by 3 bases, the J end by 5 bases, with 7 bases between. DNA of the CDR3: TGTGCCAGCAGCTTTACTGGGACTGAAGCTTTCTTT. Its protein product is CASSFTGTEAFF.

This chain joins TRBV5-5 and TRBJ2-3, with 12 bases identical to TRBD2. V trimming: 0 bases; J trimming: 2 bases; junction bases outside the gene matches: 1. This CDR3 spans 16 amino acids. Germline V gene lookup returns CDR1 SGHKS and CDR2 YYEKEE (reference sequence). The CDR3 loop is CASSLGLAGDTDTQYF. CDR3 bases: TGTGCCAGCAGCTTGGGACTAGCGGGAGACACAGATACGCAGTATTTT.

V usage is TRBV14 and J usage is TRBJ2-7; 15 bases fit TRBD2. V lost 1 base to trimming and J lost 4 bases; unmatched junction nucleotides: 11. This CDR3 comprises 19 residues. Germline CDR1 is SGHDN and CDR2 is FVKESK. CDR3 sequence (DNA): TGTGCCAGCAGCCAAGGCTTTTGGACTAGCGGGAGGGCCGGGTACGAGCAGTACTTC. Residues: CASSQGFWTSGRAGYEQYF.

The J gene is TRBJ2-3, the V gene TRBV4-1, with D possibly being TRBD1 or TRBD2 (5 bases each). The CDR3 runs 20 residues. The V and J ends lost 1 base and 2 bases respectively, with 25 bases between them. Germline V gives CDR1 MGHRA, CDR2 YSYEKL. CDR3 sequence (DNA): TGCGCCAGCAGCCAAGTTATGATCCGGGGCCCTGGTCGGAACACAGATACGCAGTATTTT. This gives the protein CASSQVMIRGPGRNTDTQYF.

The rearrangement links TRBV4-2 to TRBJ2-7, with 7 bases matching TRBD1. This CDR3 spans 13 amino acids. After removal of 5 bases from V and 2 bases from J, the junction contained 3 bases not matched to a gene. Germline assignment: CDR1 LGHNA and CDR2 YNFKEQ. This chain's CDR3 is CASSSGQPYEQYF. CDR3 nucleotide sequence: TGTGCCAGCAGCTCGGGACAGCCCTACGAGCAGTACTTC.

The chain has TRBV5-1 and TRBJ2-3; 10 nucleotides match TRBD2. CDR1 and CDR2 (germline): SGHRS, YFSETQ. V was clipped by 5 bases and J by 0 bases; unmatched bases: 3. This CDR3 spans 15 amino acids. The DNA of the CDR3 is TGCGCCAGCAGGGCACTAGCGGGAAGCACAGATACGCAGTATTTT. As protein: CASRALAGSTDTQYF. Complete variable domain (other parts from reference TRBV5-1 and TRBJ2-3): KAGVTQTPRYLIKTRGQQVTLSCSPISGHRSVSWYQQTPGQGLQFLFEYFSETQRNKGNFPGRFSGRQFSNSRSEMNVSTLELGDSALYLCASRALAGSTDTQYFGPGTRLTVL.

V is TRBV19 and J is TRBJ1-1; D is unresolved. The germline gives CDR1 LNHDA, CDR2 SQIVND (reference sequence). Trimming removed 6 bases from V and 1 base from J, with 12 bases in between. This CDR3 has 14 amino acids. The CDR3 here is CASRRVTSNTEAFF. DNA for the CDR3: TGTGCCAGTAGGCGGGTCACCTCGAACACTGAAGCTTTCTTT.

The genes are TRBV7-8 and TRBJ2-5, with D tentatively TRBD1 (5 bases). Trimming stripped 5 bases from V and 3 bases from J, with 19 bases between. Germline assignment: CDR1 SGHVS and CDR2 FQNEAQ. CDR3 length equals 16 residues. DNA for the CDR3: TGTGCCAGCAGCCGACATAGCACACCAGGGAAAGAGACCCAGTACTTC. Its protein product is CASSRHSTPGKETQYF.

This chain joins TRBV7-2 and TRBJ2-1; the D gene is possibly TRBD2 (5 bases). The V and J ends lost 1 base and 4 bases respectively, with 11 bases between them. Looked up from germline, CDR1 is SGHTA and CDR2 is FQGNSA. This CDR3 is 15 amino acids long. The CDR3 region is CASSLGLLDYNEQFF. DNA of the CDR3: TGTGCCAGCAGCTTAGGACTATTGGATTACAATGAGCAGTTCTTC.

J is TRBJ2-5 and V is TRBV19; D is undetermined. Per the germline V gene, CDR1 is LNHDA and CDR2 is SQIVND (reference sequence). V was shortened by 9 bases and J by 4 bases, with 12 bases between the two germline ends. The CDR3 length is 12 residues. CDR3 in amino acids: CASMIRRETQYF. The CDR3 nucleotides are TGTGCCAGCATGATAAGGAGAGAGACCCAGTACTTC.

The V call is TRBV28, the J call TRBJ2-2; D unclear. Germline CDR1 reads MDHEN; CDR2 reads SYDVKM. The CDR3 is made up of 13 amino acids. The V end lost 6 bases, the J end lost 6 bases, and 11 bases lay between the germline ends. Written as DNA, the CDR3 is TGTGCCAGCAGCTCAAGCTTATCCGGGGAGCTGTTTTTT. Translating gives CASSSSLSGELFF.

This rearrangement joins TRBV27 to TRBJ2-7; the D gene could be TRBD1 or TRBD2 (5 bases each). V lost 2 bases, J lost 3 bases, and 11 bases lay in between. This CDR3 contains 14 residues. CDR1 MNHEY and CDR2 SMNVEV come from the germline V gene (reference sequence). CDR3 sequence: CASSLGGTGYEQYF. CDR3 DNA sequence: TGTGCCAGCAGTTTAGGGGGAACGGGCTACGAGCAGTACTTC.

The genes are TRBV5-8 and TRBJ2-3, with TRBD2 matching over 14 bases. J lost 2 bases, V lost 4 bases, and 6 bases had no gene match. This CDR3 spans 17 amino acids. Germline V gene sequence: CDR1 SGHTS, CDR2 YDEGEE. The DNA of the CDR3 is TGTGCCAGCAGCGGGGGACTAGCGGGAGATCCCACAGATACGCAGTATTTT. This gives the protein CASSGGLAGDPTDTQYF.

The chain combines TRBV15 with TRBJ2-5; 13 bases line up with TRBD2. Germline CDR1 and CDR2: LNHNV and YYDKDF (reference sequence). CDR3 length equals 16 residues. Trimming at V came to 5 bases and at J to 3 bases, leaving 6 bases not matched to a gene. In DNA, the CDR3 is TGTGCCACCAGCTCTAGGACTAGCGGGGGTAAAGAGACCCAGTACTTC. Its translation is CATSSRTSGGKETQYF.

The chain employs TRBV7-3 and TRBJ2-1; D tentatively reads TRBD1 or TRBD2 (6 bases each). The CDR3 loop spans 16 amino acids. V lost 0 bases and J 6 bases, leaving 15 bases between the germline ends. Germline lookup yields CDR1 SGHTA and CDR2 FQGTGA. Here the CDR3 reads CASSLTGTGGPNEQFF. Here the CDR3 DNA reads TGTGCCAGCAGCTTAACTGGGACTGGGGGCCCCAATGAGCAGTTCTTC.

The genes are TRBV5-1 and TRBJ1-2, with D maybe TRBD1 (5 bases). The V gene lost 4 bases and the J gene lost 0 bases, with 7 bases spanning the gap. The germline V gene has CDR1 SGHRS and CDR2 YFSETQ. The length of the CDR3 is 13 residues. The CDR3 nucleotides read TGCGCCAGCAGCCTGACAGCTAACTATGGCTACACCTTC. This gives the protein CASSLTANYGYTF.

The CDR3 sequence: CASTIRGNTGELFF. In DNA form, the CDR3 reads TGTGCCAGCACCATTAGGGGGAACACCGGGGAGCTGTTTTTT. This chain links TRBV6-1 with TRBJ2-2, with D maybe TRBD1 (5 bases). Germline V gene sequence: CDR1 MNHNS, CDR2 SASEGT. V was shortened by 7 bases and J by 1 base, with 10 bases between the two germline ends. The CDR3 is 14 residues long.

The V call is TRBV10-2, the J call TRBJ2-2; TRBD1 matches at 10 bases. This CDR3 contains 16 residues. J lost 6 bases, V lost 2 bases, and 6 bases had no gene match. Per germline, CDR1 WSHSY and CDR2 SAAADI. CDR3 bases: TGCGCCAGCAGTGAGACCAGGGACAGGGGTTCCGGGGAGCTGTTTTTT. Translation gives CASSETRDRGSGELFF.

This chain links TRBV4-3 with TRBJ2-3; 11 bases line up with TRBD2. Germline V gene lookup returns CDR1 LGHNA and CDR2 YSLEER. V trimming: 0 bases; J trimming: 5 bases; junction bases outside the gene matches: 19. The CDR3 sequence is 21 residues long. CDR3 DNA sequence: TGCGCCAGCAGCCAAGATAAGGTAGCGGGAGGGCCAAGTCGTATAGGAGATACGCAGTATTTT. It encodes CASSQDKVAGGPSRIGDTQYF.

V and J are TRBV11-2 and TRBJ2-5, with 8 positions matching TRBD1. The trim removed 5 bases at V and 1 base at J, leaving 18 bases unmatched. Germline V gives CDR1 SGHAT, CDR2 FQNNGV. The CDR3 is made up of 19 amino acids. The CDR3 loop is CASSPLTSGTGTPQETQYF. CDR3 nucleotides: TGTGCCAGCAGCCCCCTAACCTCCGGGACAGGAACACCCCAAGAGACCCAGTACTTC.

V is TRBV29-1 and J is TRBJ2-2; the match to TRBD2 covers 7 bases. The V and J ends lost 3 bases and 0 bases, in that order; junction bases with no gene match: 7. The CDR3 extends over 16 amino acids. Germline V lookup: CDR1 SQVTM, CDR2 ANQGSEA. The CDR3 DNA sequence: TGCAGCGTTGAGTTGCGGGAGTCGGCGAACACCGGGGAGCTGTTTTTT. Translating it yields CSVELRESANTGELFF.

The chain uses TRBV4-1 and TRBJ2-3; the D is unclear. CDR1 is MGHRA and CDR2 is YSYEKL in the germline V gene. This CDR3 contains 13 residues. Trimming took 4 bases from V and 6 from J, leaving 11 bases between them. CDR3 protein: CASSPSEWDTQYF. DNA for the CDR3: TGCGCCAGCAGCCCGTCAGAGTGGGATACGCAGTATTTT.